The clone carrying this T cell receptor beta chain was recorded at least ten times. Its antigen is undetermined. This sample is drawn from a study of T cell repertoires in cytomegalovirus infection. Study-wide results and caveats: Totalled public TCR beta family frequency picked out people who carried CMV plus the relevant HLA.

TCRdb re-derived calls from the reads in MiXCR, one entry per CDR3 protein. The sample includes a few hundred thousand distinct CDR3 sequences, roughly 10% of them seen just once. This CDR3 has 16 residues. CDR1 and CDR2 (germline): SGHTA, FQGNSA. Trimming cost V 0 bases and J 5 bases; bases outside gene matches: 7. The material sequenced was PBMCs. The chain couples TRBV7-2 to TRBJ2-7; 10 bases are a match to TRBD1. This clonotype was obtained from a human donor in good health (CMV status not recorded). Some clones in this sample may be carry-over from other donors' samples. Here the CDR3 DNA reads TGTGCCAGCAGCTTAGCCCACGGACAGGGGGTAAACGAGCAGTACTTC. Its protein product is CASSLAHGQGVNEQYF.